This T cell receptor (beta chain) was identified in a study of T cell responses to AZD1222 COVID-19 vaccine. Background on the study: The analysis combined second doses at about 4 or about 12 weeks. Study-wide findings and caveats: Spike-wide vaccine-associated CD4 TCRs dominated at 160-218 and 743-854.

Sequencing used immunoSEQ multiplex PCR; TCRdb keeps in-frame clones, though not all of them. The repertoire holds 150,000 or so clones, with 90% to 95% as singletons. This clone was observed once. Its specificity is not known. The CDR3 contains 14 residues. V gave up 1 base and J gave up 4 bases; unmatched junction bases: 2. Looked up from germline, CDR1 is SGDLS and CDR2 is YYNGEE. The chain combines TRBV9 with TRBJ1-5, with TRBD1 matching 7 bases. This TCR was sampled from an adult in good health. The sample in question was peripheral blood, obtained on day 0 of AZD1222 vaccination. In DNA form, the CDR3 reads TGTGCCAGCAGCGTACAGGGGGGAAATCAGCCCCAGCATTTT. This translates into CASSVQGGNQPQHF.